These 28 T cell receptor beta chains came from one sample sequenced in a study of identical twins. In TCRdb, the 5' RACE reads were re-called with MiXCR into one record per CDR3 protein. The sample has about 280,000 distinct CDR3 sequences, about 8% seen once. The same sample was also studied in work on yellow fever vaccine responses in identical twins.

The sequencing sample was made of memory (CD45RO+) T cells sorted from blood. The receptors stem from a woman aged 18-29 years in good health.

The V and J genes are TRBV10-3 and TRBJ2-7; D gene ambiguous. Looked up from germline, CDR1 is ENHRY and CDR2 is SYGVKD. The CDR3 runs 12 residues. V shed 0 bases and J shed 3 bases, with 3 bases lying between them. Here the CDR3 reads CAISESFYEQYF. CDR3 coding DNA: TGTGCCATCAGTGAGTCATTCTACGAGCAGTACTTC.

This clonotype was seen many times. The chain uses TRBV6-5 and TRBJ1-1; D is unresolved. Germline loops: CDR1 MNHEY, CDR2 SVGAGI. This CDR3 comprises 14 residues. V shed 6 bases and J shed 1 base, with 12 bases lying between them. CDR3 coding DNA: TGTGCCAGCAGCTACCAATCGGGGAACACTGAAGCTTTCTTT. This encodes CASSYQSGNTEAFF.

The chain's CDR3 is CATSRGRGWGYEQYF. The CDR3 coding sequence is TGTGCCACCAGCAGAGGAAGGGGCTGGGGTTACGAGCAGTACTTC. The chain joins TRBV15 to TRBJ2-7; D is possibly TRBD1 (5 bases). V lost 1 base and J lost 4, with 14 bases in between. Per the germline V gene, CDR1 is LNHNV and CDR2 is YYDKDF (reference sequence). CDR3 length: 15 residues.

This clonotype was detected many times. The chain joins TRBV18 to TRBJ2-2, with a tentative D call TRBD1 (6 bases). CDR3 length equals 17 residues. CDR1 is KGHSH and CDR2 is LQKENI in the germline V gene. Trimming removed 0 bases at V and 2 bases at J, with 13 bases between. The DNA for the CDR3 is TGTGCCAGCTCACCACCAACCGGGACAACTAACACCGGGGAGCTGTTTTTT. Protein product: CASSPPTGTTNTGELFF.

The chain uses TRBV6-1 and TRBJ2-4; tentatively, D is TRBD1 or TRBD2 (5 bases each). The CDR3 length is 14 residues. The V end lost 4 bases, the J end lost 2 bases, and 9 bases lay between the germline ends. CDR1 and CDR2 (germline): MNHNS, SASEGT. The DNA of the CDR3 is TGTGCCAGCAGTGCCCGGGGACCCAAAAACATTCAGTACTTC. Translated: CASSARGPKNIQYF.

The chain recombines TRBV3-1 with TRBJ2-2; D unclear. The CDR3 runs 15 residues. The ends were cut back, 3 bases at V and 2 bases at J, with 10 bases in the middle. CDR1 is LGHDT and CDR2 is YNNKEL in the germline V gene (reference sequence). The CDR3 here is CASSQLDRNTGELFF. The CDR3 nucleotides read TGTGCCAGCAGCCAGCTAGACCGAAACACCGGGGAGCTGTTTTTT.

J is TRBJ1-2 and V is TRBV19; D not resolved. Germline CDR1 is LNHDA and CDR2 is SQIVND (reference sequence). Trimming stripped 10 bases from V and 0 bases from J, with 9 bases between. The CDR3 is 12 amino acids. The chain's CDR3 is CATRQANYGYTF. For the CDR3, the DNA is TGTGCCACCCGCCAGGCTAACTATGGCTACACCTTC.

About this clonotype itself: A read error may explain this, as a much larger clone is one base away. This chain links TRBV6-5 with TRBJ1-1, with unresolved D. The CDR3 is 14 amino acids. From germline, CDR1 is MNHEY and CDR2 SVGAGI. Trimming stripped 2 bases from V and 0 bases from J, with 7 bases between. The DNA for the CDR3 is TGTGCCAGCAGTTACGGGCGGATGAACACTGAAGCTTTCTTT. Its translation: CASSYGRMNTEAFF.

CDR3 DNA: TGTGCCAGCAGTTCGTCCAGGGACAGTTATAAGGATACGCAGTATTTT. This gives the protein CASSSSRDSYKDTQYF. The rearrangement links TRBV25-1 to TRBJ2-3; 7 positions agree with TRBD1. V lost 5 bases, J lost 6 bases, and 14 bases stayed unmatched. Germline loops: CDR1 MGHDK, CDR2 SYGVNS. The CDR3 is 16 amino acids.

The rearrangement joins TRBV24-1 to TRBJ2-1; TRBD1 matches at 9 bases. The CDR3 covers 16 residues. Per the germline V gene, CDR1 is KGHDR and CDR2 is SFDVKD. Germline trimming cut 4 bases from V and 5 bases from J; bases unmatched to any gene: 8. This chain's CDR3 is CATSETDRGNNNEQFF. As DNA, the CDR3 is TGTGCCACCAGTGAAACGGACAGGGGCAACAACAATGAGCAGTTCTTC.

In its sample, this clonotype was seen a few times. One end of the junction is discordant with germline, which a read error may explain. The chain recombines TRBV12-3 or TRBV12-4 with TRBJ2-5; 10 bases are a match to TRBD1. The CDR3 totals 19 residues. The CDR3 loop is CAISLVEGKTGGRKETQYF. CDR3 nucleotides: TGTGCCATCAGTTTAGTAGAGGGAAAGACAGGGGGCCGGAAAGAGACCCAGTACTTC.

This clonotype was detected ten times or more. The chain uses TRBV28 and TRBJ2-2; perhaps D is TRBD1 or TRBD2 (5 bases each). V gave up 6 bases and J gave up 2 bases, with 25 bases separating them. CDR3 size: 19 residues. In germline, CDR1 is MDHEN, CDR2 SYDVKM. CDR3 in amino acids: CASSPAYYRDGINTGELFF. As DNA, the CDR3 is TGTGCCAGCAGCCCAGCCTACTACCGGGACGGTATAAACACCGGGGAGCTGTTTTTT.

The gene calls are TRBV6-5 and TRBJ1-6, with D perhaps matching TRBD1 (5 bases). Trimming removed 2 bases from V and 5 bases from J, with 7 bases in between. Germline V gene lookup returns CDR1 MNHEY and CDR2 SVGAGI. The CDR3 is 14 residues long. For the CDR3, the DNA is TGTGCCAGCAGTTACGACAGCGATAATTCACCCCTCCACTTT. The encoded protein is CASSYDSDNSPLHF.

The CDR3 protein is CASGASTPEAFF. DNA of the CDR3: TGTGCCAGCGGGGCCTCCACACCTGAAGCTTTCTTT. The V and J genes are TRBV12-3 or TRBV12-4 and TRBJ1-1, with TRBD1 as a possible D gene (5 bases). The CDR3 spans 12 residues. V lost 8 bases and J 6 bases, leaving 13 bases between the germline ends.

This clonotype was detected ten times or more. This sequence joins TRBV3-1 and TRBJ2-6; D not resolved. V lost 5 bases, J lost 0 bases, and 11 bases lay in between. The CDR3 consists of 16 residues. Germline CDR1 is LGHDT and CDR2 is YNNKEL (reference sequence). Here the CDR3 DNA reads TGTGCCAGCAGCTACGACGGACGCTCTGGGGCCAACGTCCTGACTTTC. It translates to CASSYDGRSGANVLTF.

This sequence joins TRBV24-1 and TRBJ1-2, with 9 bases identical to TRBD1. J lost 5 bases, V lost 4 bases, and 4 bases had no gene match. Germline lookup yields CDR1 KGHDR and CDR2 SFDVKD. This CDR3 has 14 residues. The CDR3 nucleotides are TGTGCCACCAGTGACCAGGACAGGGGATATGGCTACACCTTC. This gives the protein CATSDQDRGYGYTF.

This clonotype was detected only a few times. V and J are TRBV12-3 or TRBV12-4 and TRBJ2-2, with D perhaps TRBD1 (6 bases). The CDR3 runs 16 residues. V lost 5 bases, J lost 1 base, and 14 bases lay in between. CDR3 loop: CASSMYDRMNTGELFF. CDR3 nucleotide sequence: TGTGCCAGCAGTATGTACGACAGGATGAACACCGGGGAGCTGTTTTTT.

This clonotype turned up a few times. V usage is TRBV6-1 and J usage is TRBJ2-1, with 11 bases aligning to TRBD2. Germline values: CDR1 MNHNS, CDR2 SASEGT. Trimming cost V 3 bases and J 7 bases; bases outside gene matches: 20. The CDR3 has 20 residues. This chain's CDR3 is CASSERKYRLAGGPGNEQFF. DNA of the CDR3: TGTGCCAGCAGTGAGAGGAAATACCGTTTAGCGGGGGGGCCTGGGAATGAGCAGTTCTTC.

J is TRBJ2-5 and V is TRBV7-8; TRBD2 aligns across 12 bases. The junction had 5 bases not matched to a gene; V was cut back by 2 bases and J by 4 bases. CDR1 SGHVS and CDR2 FQNEAQ come from the germline V gene. The CDR3 is made up of 16 amino acids. CDR3 amino acids: CASSLPSGGVVETQYF. The DNA of the CDR3 is TGTGCCAGCAGCTTACCTAGCGGGGGGGTGGTAGAGACCCAGTACTTC.

As concerns this clonotype: The CDR3 ends on some other residue instead of the conserved phenylalanine or tryptophan, so this is likely a read error. This chain links TRBV7-2 with TRBJ2-1; 10 bases map to TRBD1. V shed 4 bases and J 5 bases; nucleotides not matched to a gene: 8. The germline V gene encodes CDR1 SGHTA and CDR2 FQGNSA. This CDR3 region has 16 residues. For the CDR3, the DNA is TGTGCCAGCAGCTCCAAGACAGGGGGCAGCCACAATGAGCAGTTCTCC. Translated, it gives CASSSKTGGSHNEQFS.

The genes are TRBV18 and TRBJ2-7, with no clear D. The CDR3 length is 13 residues. The V end lost 0 bases, the J end lost 5 bases, and 8 bases lay between the germline ends. Looked up from germline, CDR1 is KGHSH and CDR2 is LQKENI. CDR3: CASSPPNVNEQYF. CDR3 DNA: TGTGCCAGCTCACCACCTAATGTGAACGAGCAGTACTTC. Drawing the rest from reference TRBV18 and TRBJ2-7, the complete variable domain is NAGVMQNPRHLVRRRGQEARLRCSPMKGHSHVYWYRQLPEEGLKFMVYLQKENIIDESGMPKERFSAEFPKEGPSILRIQQVVRGDSAAYFCASSPPNVNEQYFGPGTRLTVT.

A few counts support this clonotype. This chain connects TRBV28 to TRBJ2-1, with a tentative D call TRBD2 (6 bases). The V end was cut by 6 bases, the J end by 4 bases, with 19 bases between. The germline V gene encodes CDR1 MDHEN and CDR2 SYDVKM. This CDR3 comprises 16 residues. For the CDR3, the DNA is TGTGCCAGCAGCCGTACCGGGACTCTGGTGTACAATGAGCAGTTCTTC. Translation: CASSRTGTLVYNEQFF.

This clonotype was counted ten times or more. V gene TRBV28 combines with J gene TRBJ1-5; 7 nucleotides agree with TRBD1. Trimming took 3 bases from V and 2 from J; bases not matched to a gene: 10. The CDR3 is 17 residues long. Germline CDR1 and CDR2: MDHEN and SYDVKM. CDR3 sequence (DNA): TGTGCCAGCAGTTTCAACAGGGGAAGAGGAGGCAATCAGCCCCAGCATTTT. Protein: CASSFNRGRGGNQPQHF.

The chain is built from TRBV28 and TRBJ1-2; 7 nucleotides align to TRBD1. Germline V gene data show CDR1 as MDHEN and CDR2 as SYDVKM. V lost 6 bases and J lost 2; bases outside the gene matches: 6. CDR3 length: 14 amino acids. The CDR3 sequence: CASRRQGRNYGYTF. DNA of the CDR3: TGTGCCAGCAGACGACAGGGCAGGAACTATGGCTACACCTTC.

This clonotype occurred many times. The chain combines TRBV27 with TRBJ2-1, with D unresolved. CDR3 size: 13 residues. CDR1 and CDR2 from the germline V gene are MNHEY and SMNVEV (reference sequence). Trimming stripped 5 bases from V and 5 bases from J, with 10 bases between. The CDR3 DNA sequence: TGTGCCAGCAGTCCCACACCGAACAATGAGCAGTTCTTC. It encodes CASSPTPNNEQFF.

This clonotype was recorded a few times. CDR3 amino acids: CASSAPTSGTYNEQFF. CDR3 in DNA: TGTGCCAGCAGCGCCCCGACTAGCGGGACCTACAATGAGCAGTTCTTC. The rearrangement uses TRBV6-1 and TRBJ2-1; 11 nucleotides match TRBD2. This CDR3 is 16 amino acids long. Per germline, CDR1 MNHNS and CDR2 SASEGT. The J segment lost 2 bases and the V segment lost 6 bases, leaving 6 bases of the junction unmatched.

This clonotype was observed at least ten times. This chain uses TRBV11-2 with TRBJ2-1; D gene uncertain. The CDR3 sequence is 15 residues long. V was clipped by 1 base and J by 4 bases, with 11 bases between them. From germline, CDR1 is SGHAT and CDR2 FQNNGV. The CDR3 DNA reads as TGTGCCAGCAGCTTAGGCCAGGTCCAATACAATGAGCAGTTCTTC. It codes for CASSLGQVQYNEQFF.

This clonotype was detected a few times. V gene TRBV18 combines with J gene TRBJ2-1, with D perhaps TRBD1 or TRBD2 (5 bases each). V gave up 0 bases and J gave up 0 bases, with 12 bases separating them. The CDR3 consists of 17 residues. The V gene's germline CDR1 is KGHSH and CDR2 LQKENI. CDR3 region: CASSPPNIGGSYNEQFF. CDR3 DNA sequence: TGTGCCAGCTCACCACCGAACATTGGGGGCTCCTACAATGAGCAGTTCTTC.